The source of this T cell receptor beta chain is a study of vaccination and CD4 T cells after COVID-19 (dated by TCRdb to about 2022). Study-wide context: The convalescent cohort included six males and four females, with two Hispanic individuals, seven Caucasians, two Asians and one multiracial person. Two doses of either the Pfizer-BioNTech BNT162b2 vaccine (n=8) or the Moderna mRNA-1273 vaccine (n=2) were administered to participants. Post-COVID blood samples were collected from convalescent patients a median of around 100 days after diagnosis, with a range of about 35 to 180 days. Post-vaccine blood samples were obtained a median of roughly 75 days after the second vaccine dose, with a range of about 13 to 241 days. The cultures were stimulated with overlapping spike peptide pools from SARS-CoV-2 and from the common cold coronaviruses HCoV-NL63, HCoV-OC43 and HCoV-229E. Control cultures received a CEFX viral epitope pool as the positive control, an HIV-1 Nef peptide pool as the negative control, or no peptide. In under twelve COVID-19 convalescent patients and 4 infection-naive healthy vaccine recipients, researchers compared the spike-specific CD4+ TCR repertoire from before mRNA vaccination with the repertoire from after. Memory CD4+ T cell crossreactivity between SARS-CoV-2 and common cold coronavirus spike proteins was assessed at the TCR clonotype level in an earlier paper using these donors.

The study at large found these results: Of the vaccine-specific clones found in convalescent patients, nearly all (304 of 307) were mono-reactive for SARS-CoV-2 spike instead of being cross-reactive with common cold coronaviruses. Although the median number of SARS-CoV-2-reactive clonotypes went up from 21 after infection to more than 30 after vaccination, the increase was not significant. Only a relatively small number of convalescent patients were included in the study, and early timepoints following natural infection were not analyzed. Among the post-vaccine SARS-CoV-2-reactive clones in convalescent patients, a median approximately 86% showed up only after vaccination, which suggests vaccine-specific priming.

The label giving this sample's treatment or condition can be read as: approximately 10-day PBMC culture with coronavirus spike peptide pools or control peptides (ViraFEST assay). CD4+ T cells from unexposed donors were collected before the COVID-19 pandemic (2011-2018). The study used the ViraFEST assay, which expanded antigen-specific T cells with peptide pools and then identified expanded clonotypes by TCR sequencing. Each well held 2 million to 2.5 million PBMCs cultured with about 9.8 ug/ml peptide pools in IMDM containing around 5% human AB serum and around 10 IU/ml IL-2. Half of the culture medium was replaced with fresh IL-2-containing medium on days 3 and 7. After 10 days of culture, CD4+ T cells were isolated by negative selection with the EasySep CD4+ T cell isolation kit. As far as cell numbers permitted, CD4+ T cells from unexposed donors were tested for reactivity against SARS-CoV-2 S and N as well as four spike pools from common cold coronaviruses. PBMCs were separated from whole blood using Ficoll-Paque Plus gradient centrifugation and then either used fresh or cryopreserved at -140C. Triplicate wells were generally used for each culture condition. Leukapheresis product for the unexposed donors was bought commercially.

The germline V gene provides CDR1 SQVTM and CDR2 ANQGSEA. Unmatched junction bases come to 5, with V trimmed by 4 bases and J by 2 bases. From the cysteine up to the phenylalanine, the CDR3 has a length of 14 residues. Of the read, only the CDR3 DNA is kept; its 42 bases are in frame from base 1. On this clonotype itself: Its antigen is not yet known. It has no much larger one-base neighbor in the sample; base qualities were not kept.

The protocol used for the library was PCR. DNA from cultured CD4+ T cells was subjected to TCR sequencing with the Oncomine TCR Beta short-read assay at the Johns Hopkins FTIC core. The QIAamp micro DNA kit was used to extract genomic DNA from the cultured CD4+ T cells. The Oncomine TCR Beta libraries from cultured CD4+ T cells were pooled using unique dual indexes and then sequenced on an Illumina iSeq 100. Processing in the source paper ran as follows. Non-productive sequences were removed, and CDR3s that did not start with C, did not end with F or W, or were shorter than 7 amino acids were discarded. Antigen-specific clonotypes were identified using the MANAFEST web application through comparison of peptide-stimulated wells with reference and other culture wells. An FDR below 0.05, an odds ratio above 5, and a productive frequency above 0.1% in at least two of three replicate wells were required for clones to be considered positive. A clonotype was classed as cross-reactive if the clonotype showed significant expansion both in SARS-CoV-2 spike wells and in at least one common cold coronavirus spike condition. Using R version 3.6.1, CDR3 homology was evaluated through Levenshtein distances (stringdist) along with unrooted phylogenetic trees (ape). TCRdb reworked the public reads: Q25 trimming with fastp, MiXCR clone assembly, productive beta chains retained. A single entry per CDR3 protein holds the most common genes and DNA from its merged rows. TCRdb, rather than the study authors, made the V and J calls. Present in this sample are roughly 10,000 distinct CDR3 sequences, 25% to 35% of which were seen just once. The ten largest account for over 10% of the sample.

The V gene is TRBV29-1 and the J gene is TRBJ2-1, with 7 bases in between that match TRBD1. Input material: CD4+ T cells from blood, cultured in vitro. The receptor was isolated from a human donor in good health. The sequence in DNA is TGCAGCGTTGTGAAGGGACAGCCCTACAATGAGCAGTTCTTC. Its translation reads: CSVVKGQPYNEQFF.